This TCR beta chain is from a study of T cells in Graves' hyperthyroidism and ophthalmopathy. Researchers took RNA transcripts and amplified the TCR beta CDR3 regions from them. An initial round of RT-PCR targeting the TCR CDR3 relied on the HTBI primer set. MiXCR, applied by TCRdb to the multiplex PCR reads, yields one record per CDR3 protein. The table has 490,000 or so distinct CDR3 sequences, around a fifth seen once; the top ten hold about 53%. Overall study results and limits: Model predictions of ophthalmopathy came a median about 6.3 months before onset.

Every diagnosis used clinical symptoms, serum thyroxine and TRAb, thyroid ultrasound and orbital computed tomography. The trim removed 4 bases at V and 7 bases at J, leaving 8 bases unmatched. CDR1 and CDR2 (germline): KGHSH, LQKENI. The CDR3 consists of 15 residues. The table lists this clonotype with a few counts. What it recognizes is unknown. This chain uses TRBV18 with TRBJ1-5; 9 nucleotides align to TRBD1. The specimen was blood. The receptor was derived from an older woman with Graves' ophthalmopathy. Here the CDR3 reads CASSLGTGYGQPQHF. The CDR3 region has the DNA TGTGCCAGCTCACTAGGGACAGGGTATGGCCAGCCCCAGCATTTT. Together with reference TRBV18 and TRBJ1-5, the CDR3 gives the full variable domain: NAGVMQNPRHLVRRRGQEARLRCSPMKGHSHVYWYRQLPEEGLKFMVYLQKENIIDESGMPKERFSAEFPKEGPSILRIQQVVRGDSAAYFCASSLGTGYGQPQHFGDGTRLSIL.